A selection of T cell receptor beta chains follows, all from one sample in a study of beta chain features in type 1 diabetes. Generated by immunoSEQ multiplex PCR, the TCRdb table keeps only in-frame clones and is missing some. The sample yields a few hundred thousand clones, 10% to 15% seen once. Material: naive CD4+ T cells from blood. All receptors derive from a man between 18 and 29 years old in good health. Both conserved end residues are part of each CDR3. The D gene is left open where the match is weak. Rows give clone size only sometimes, using once, few, many, or a class for an expanded clone.

v_call	cdr3_length	clone_size	d_call	j_call	cdr3_aa	cdr3_nt
TRBV10-3	15	-	TRBD2	TRBJ2-7	CAISVGLAGVHEQYF	TGTGCCATCAGTGTCGGACTAGCGGGAGTCCACGAGCAGTACTTC
TRBV6-5	14	few	-	TRBJ2-5	CASTTGWGRETQYF	TGTGCCAGCACCACGGGCTGGGGCCGGGAGACCCAGTACTTC
TRBV6-5	13	-	-	TRBJ1-5	CASSYSSRQPQHF	TGTGCCAGCAGTTACTCTTCCCGGCAGCCCCAGCATTTT
TRBV5-4	14	few	-	TRBJ2-3	CAMASAASTDTQYF	TGTGCGATGGCGAGCGCAGCTAGCACAGATACGCAGTATTTT
TRBV7-2	13	few	-	TRBJ2-1	CASSLVSRGAQFF	TGTGCCAGCAGCTTAGTGTCGCGGGGTGCGCAGTTCTTC
TRBV6-1	15	few	TRBD1	TRBJ2-2	CASRRQGMNTGELFF	TGTGCCAGCAGGAGACAGGGGATGAACACCGGGGAGCTGTTTTTT
TRBV7-9	15	-	-	TRBJ2-1	CASSARRVAYNEQFF	TGTGCCAGCAGCGCTCGGAGGGTGGCCTACAATGAGCAGTTCTTC
TRBV18	15	few	TRBD1	TRBJ1-2	CASSPSGQRNYGYTF	TGTGCCAGCTCACCCTCGGGACAGCGGAACTATGGCTACACCTTC
TRBV14	15	few	TRBD2	TRBJ2-5	CASSPLSAGAETQYF	TGTGCCAGCAGCCCCCTGTCAGCGGGAGCAGAGACCCAGTACTTC
TRBV7-2	15	-	-	TRBJ2-3	CASSLTFGVGDTQYF	TGTGCCAGCAGCTTAACGTTCGGGGTTGGAGATACGCAGTATTTT